This T cell receptor beta chain is from a study of cytomegalovirus exposure and HLA in healthy donors (dated by TCRdb to between 2016 and 2019). For context, the study as a whole: In an earlier analysis of some 550 of the donors, 276 Gb of sequence data and roughly 100 million unique TCR beta sequences from about 190 million T cells were reported. The study was designed to test whether signatures of past pathogen exposure could be identified by cataloging public T cell receptors. Along with the approximately 700-subject first cohort, a separate validation cohort of over 90 different subjects was used. The number of typed donors differed by locus: about 620-640 for A, B, C, DRB1 and DQB1; approximately 540 for DQA1; about 600 for DPA1; and roughly 490 for DPB1. Donor age, sex, ethnicity and CMV serostatus were compiled alongside the repertoire data. An earlier analysis of approximately 640 of the donors applied high-throughput TCR beta sequencing to assess whether each TCR beta V gene segment acted as functional or pseudogenic. Because of strong linkage in the cohort, four or five DR-DQ haplotypes were treated as single units for association and clustering. High-throughput TCR immunosequencing, statistical association of individual TCRs with disease status, and machine learning were combined to predict cytomegalovirus infection status. Rather than using new phenotypic data, the later analysis identified candidate immune exposures from TCR beta sequences and from how often those sequences occurred across donors. Every discovery cohort repertoire had been produced on one sequencing platform. Among 300 to 500 genotyped donors of the cohort, an average of approximately 220,000 unique TCR beta nucleotide sequences was sequenced per donor, of which about 18% were non-productive. Of the 300 to 500 genotyped donors, more than 75% were placed in the genetic ancestry cluster associated with self-reported Caucasian donors. To study patterns of TCR occurrence, a later analysis re-analyzed previously published TCR beta repertoires from more than 550 donors and added high-resolution HLA genotyping. In a later genetic analysis, genome-wide SNP genotypes for about 65% of the roughly 700 donors were used, and that subset was treated as a discovery cohort. HLA typing covered class I and class II loci at four-digit resolution. Approximately 300 gigabases of sequencing data and 91 million or so unique TCR sequences made up an early release that covered nearly 650 HLA-typed donors. Using immunosequencing, the study profiled T cell repertoires from 666 subjects and related those repertoires to cytomegalovirus serostatus.

Paper-wide results and their limitations: Because the 87-base-pair reads could not distinguish some IMGT-functional V segments, including TRBV6-2 and TRBV6-3, those segments were excluded. A cluster of highly shared sequence variants was judged likely to represent a technical artifact of the sequencing pipeline. At a false discovery rate of 0.05, a later analysis linked 15,000 to 20,000 TCR beta sequences to specific HLA alleles. A later analysis found that most CMV-associated TCR beta chains appeared HLA-restricted, with HLA associations seemingly driven largely by CMV exposure. Most TCR sequences were seen in very few donors, while some public TCRs were found in many individuals. In a later analysis, the rate of TCR association differed among HLA loci, with DRB1 alleles having the most associated TCRs and HLA-C alleles having the fewest. The study gave a list of more than 150 TCR beta chains associated with cytomegalovirus. Because some donors lacked HLA typing at each locus, the association tests relied only on the typed subset. Assigning TCR associations to individual alleles was difficult when HLA alleles, especially DR and DQ, strongly co-occurred. Broadly in line with IMGT annotations, most TCR beta V segments showed up in productive rearrangements about 87% or about 30% of the time in an earlier analysis of several hundred of the donors. A few of the identified cytomegalovirus-associated TCR beta chains were confirmed in vitro to be specific for cytomegalovirus antigens. Compared with equally common non-associated chains, HLA-associated TCR beta chains in a later analysis were more clonally expanded and had lower generation probabilities. The only immune exposure information available for the cohort was CMV serostatus. According to a later genetic analysis, donors in an Asian-associated ancestry cluster had fewer N-insertions in productive TCRs than the approximately 650-donor mean. The cohort was sequenced for TCR beta chains only, and without alpha or paired-chain data the features that could be detected were limited. The authors suggested that the approach could potentially be extended to other disease states and immunological phenotypes. The earlier analysis of nearly 600 of the donors excluded some 15 rarely observed V segments, including chromosome 9 orphons, because counts were too low. The presence/absence analyses assumed that sequencing depth was roughly uniform across donors, and that assumption may not be true. Several of the top co-occurrence clusters appeared to be linked to parvovirus B19, influenza, CMV and Epstein-Barr virus, according to a later analysis. Correlated functional status among segregating V segments might be attributable to linkage disequilibrium, but an unknown experimental factor could not be ruled out. A further reported finding was that TCR beta sequences accurately predicted the HLA-A and HLA-B alleles for most subjects in the first cohort. In both the original and validation cohorts, the classifier was reported to diagnose cytomegalovirus status with high specificity and sensitivity. V-gene and J-gene trimming of TCR beta chains was associated with a missense DCLRE1C variant in a later genetic analysis, and the association was replicated in an independent cohort.

The library came from the immunoSEQ multiplex PCR assay. For the multiplex PCR, a mixture combining 60 forward primers for TCR Vbeta segments and 13 reverse primers for TCR Jbeta segments was used. The CDR3 region of rearranged TCR beta genes was amplified from genomic DNA by a multiplex PCR assay. On the Illumina HiSeq System, the amplified TCR beta libraries were sequenced as 87-base-pair reads. The original pipeline was this. Across the roughly 670 repertoires, a later analysis counted roughly 77 million unique TCR beta chains, approximately 12 million of which were shared by at least two donors. To remove PCR and sequencing errors, raw reads were error-corrected and collapsed into unique sequences using a nearest-neighbor algorithm that merged closely related sequences. To assign V, D and J gene segments, CDR3 sequences were aligned to IMGT reference sequences. Each retained sequence needed at least a six-nucleotide match to both a V gene segment and a J gene segment. A rearrangement was called productive if the CDR3 had no stop codons and remained in frame with V and J, and every other rearrangement was called non-productive. Following IMGT convention, CDR3 was defined as the stretch from the second conserved V-encoded cysteine to the conserved J-encoded phenylalanine. Sequences without an unambiguous match to a single V gene segment were excluded from the earlier analysis of 500 to 700 of the donors. In an earlier analysis of approximately 610 of the donors, V segments were called functional above 56.7% productive rearrangements and were called segregating when the between-donor standard deviation exceeded 5%. A statistical classification framework was built for diagnosing cytomegalovirus status from the catalog of TCR beta chain sequences. In a later analysis, V and J genes were assigned by comparing TCR nucleotide sequences against IMGT/GENE-DB human TR gene sequences. The TCRdist pipeline was used in a later analysis to assign CDR3 sequences and most-parsimonious VDJ recombination scenarios. A later analysis defined each TCR beta chain by its CDR3 amino acid sequence plus V-gene family, and excluded reads lacking a unique V-gene family. In a later analysis, 450 to 600 highly shared, low-generation-probability nucleotide sequences were removed to address suspected cross-contamination and a sequencing artifact. A later analysis calculated a clonal expansion index for each public chain from normalized within-repertoire ranks of inferred template counts. Generation probabilities in a later analysis came from a VDJ recombination model fitted to out-of-frame rearrangements, and those results were checked against IGoR. In a later analysis, hypergeometric tests were used to score TCR-TCR, TCR-HLA and TCR-CMV co-occurrence, with a repertoire-size bias correction applied to TCR pairs. In a later analysis, false discovery rates were estimated by permuting HLA or CMV assignments 20 times. In a later analysis, co-occurring TCRs were grouped using DBSCAN, with TCRdist sequence similarity added in when clustering inside HLA-allele-positive subsets. Repertoires with fewer than 30,000 or more than 120,000 public chains, plus five repertoires with anomalous nucleotide sharing, were excluded from co-occurrence clustering. TCRdb limited this immuneACCESS table to in-frame rearrangements with V and J called. A share of clones is missing; checked studies link under half to unresolved V genes, and the rest is unexplained. The V and J calls and clone size are taken from that table; D and trimming were inferred from the DNA. This sample is represented by approximately 120,000 clones; under 90% of them were singletons. The ten largest clones capture around 2.1% of the sample.

CDR1 and CDR2 were assigned from the germline V gene as MDHEN and SYDVKM. Inclusive of the bounding cysteine and phenylalanine, the CDR3 is 11 residues long. The sequence is cut down to CDR3 DNA, 33 bases in frame from base 1. This clone occurred a few times. Its specific antigen is unknown. A read error may account for a junction end that differs from germline. The cohort was made up of about 670 healthy bone marrow donors. Cohort members were all nominally healthy when sampled, although unrecorded immune exposures were likely present. The donor was CMV seronegative and belonged to the group of 352 seronegative cohort members. A peripheral blood sample was collected from each donor, and TCR beta sequencing was performed on peripheral blood mononuclear cells. Genomic DNA extraction from the blood cell samples was performed with the Qiagen DNeasy Blood Extraction Kit.

The TCR originated in a woman under 40 in good health and CMV-seronegative. Sequencing was done on a sample of PBMCs. The chain is made from TRBV28 and TRBJ1-1; TRBD1 is a weak D gene call, 5 bases matching. CDR3 sequence: CATWGDTEAFF. In nucleotide form, the sequence is TGCGCTACCTGGGGGGACACTGAAGCTTTCTTT.